Reported below is one TCR beta chain. The target antigen is unknown. This entry is derived from a study of shared clonotypes between healthy human individuals. Overall study results and limits: A limitation of the genetic and exposure-history diversity represented arose from few donors.

Researchers drew on roughly 82 million PBMCs for genomic DNA from unsorted samples. V lost 0 bases and J lost 9, with 24 bases in between. Per the germline V gene, CDR1 is SEHNR and CDR2 is FQNEAQ (reference sequence). The CDR3 length is 18 residues. This was a deep-level run. The authors split each subset's genomic DNA evenly across several immunoSEQ plates. Only in-frame clones appear in the TCRdb table, and some are missing; sequencing was by immunoSEQ multiplex PCR. The table has about half a million clones, less than 80% seen once. What was sequenced was PBMCs. The V call is TRBV7-9, the J call TRBJ2-1; tentatively, D is TRBD1 (5 bases). This sequence originates from a woman in her forties in good health. Some clones in this sample may be carry-over from other donors' samples. This CDR3 reads CASSLALLESGYNREQFF. The DNA of the CDR3 is TGTGCCAGCAGCTTAGCGCTTTTAGAATCAGGGTACAATCGTGAGCAGTTCTTC.